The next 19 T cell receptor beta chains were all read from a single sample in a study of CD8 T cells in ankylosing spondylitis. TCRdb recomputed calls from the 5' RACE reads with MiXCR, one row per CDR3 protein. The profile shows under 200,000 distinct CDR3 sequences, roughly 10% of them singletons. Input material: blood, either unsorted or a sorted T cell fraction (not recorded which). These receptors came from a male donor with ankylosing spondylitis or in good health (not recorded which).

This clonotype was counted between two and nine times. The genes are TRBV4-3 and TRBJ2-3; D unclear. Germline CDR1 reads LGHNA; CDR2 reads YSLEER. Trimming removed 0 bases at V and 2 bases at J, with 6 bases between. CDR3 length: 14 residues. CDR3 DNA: TGCGCCAGCAGCCAAGAGCTACTCACAGATACGCAGTATTTT. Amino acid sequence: CASSQELLTDTQYF.

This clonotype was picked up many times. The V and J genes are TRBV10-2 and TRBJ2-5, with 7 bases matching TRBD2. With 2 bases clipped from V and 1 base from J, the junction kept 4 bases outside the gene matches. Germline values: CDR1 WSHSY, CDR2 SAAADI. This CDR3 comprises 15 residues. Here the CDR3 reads CASSEVGGGQETQYF. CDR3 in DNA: TGCGCCAGCAGTGAGGTGGGGGGGGGCCAAGAGACCCAGTACTTC.

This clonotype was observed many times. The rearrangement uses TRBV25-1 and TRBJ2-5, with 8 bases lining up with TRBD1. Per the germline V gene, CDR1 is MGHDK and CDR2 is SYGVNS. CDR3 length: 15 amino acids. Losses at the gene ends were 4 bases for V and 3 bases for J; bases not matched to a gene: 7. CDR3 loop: CASSAWTGWEETQYF. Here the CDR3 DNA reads TGTGCCAGCAGTGCCTGGACAGGGTGGGAAGAGACCCAGTACTTC.

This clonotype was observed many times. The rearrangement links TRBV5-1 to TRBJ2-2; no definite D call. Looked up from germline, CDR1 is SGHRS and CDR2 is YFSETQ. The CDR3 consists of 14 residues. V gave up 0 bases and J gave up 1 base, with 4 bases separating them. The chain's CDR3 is CASSLAENTGELFF. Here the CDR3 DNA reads TGCGCCAGCAGCTTGGCTGAGAACACCGGGGAGCTGTTTTTT.

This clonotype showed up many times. The CDR3 sequence: CASSLLGDTQYF. The CDR3 region has the DNA TGTGCCAGCAGTCTGCTGGGGGATACGCAGTATTTT. V is TRBV27 and J is TRBJ2-3, with no clear D. V was cut by 5 bases and J by 6 bases, with 9 bases left in between. This CDR3 comprises 12 residues. CDR1 MNHEY and CDR2 SMNVEV come from the germline V gene (reference sequence).

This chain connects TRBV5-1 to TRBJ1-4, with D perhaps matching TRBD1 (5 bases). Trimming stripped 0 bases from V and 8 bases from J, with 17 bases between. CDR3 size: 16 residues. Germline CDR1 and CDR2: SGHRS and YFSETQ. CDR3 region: CASSLAGRGAGEKLFF. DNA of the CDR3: TGCGCCAGCAGCTTGGCCGGAAGGGGCGCCGGGGAAAAACTGTTTTTT.

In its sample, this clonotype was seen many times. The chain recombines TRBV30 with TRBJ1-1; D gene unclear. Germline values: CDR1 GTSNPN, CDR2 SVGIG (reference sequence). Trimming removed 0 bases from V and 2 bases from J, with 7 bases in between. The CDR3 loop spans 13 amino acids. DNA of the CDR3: TGTGCCTGGAGTGTAGGCAGCAACACTGAAGCTTTCTTT. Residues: CAWSVGSNTEAFF. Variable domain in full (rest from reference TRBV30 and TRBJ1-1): SQTIHQWPATLVQPVGSPLSLECTVEGTSNPNLYWYRQAAGRGLQLLFYSVGIGQISSEVPQNLSASRPQDRQFILSSKKLLLSDSGFYLCAWSVGSNTEAFFGQGTRLTVV.

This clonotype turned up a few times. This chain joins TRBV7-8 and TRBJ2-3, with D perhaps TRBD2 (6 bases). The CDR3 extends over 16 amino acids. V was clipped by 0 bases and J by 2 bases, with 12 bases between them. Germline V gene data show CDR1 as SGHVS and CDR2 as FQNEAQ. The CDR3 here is CASSLALRGDTDTQYF. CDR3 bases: TGTGCCAGCAGCTTAGCCTTGCGGGGAGACACAGATACGCAGTATTTT.

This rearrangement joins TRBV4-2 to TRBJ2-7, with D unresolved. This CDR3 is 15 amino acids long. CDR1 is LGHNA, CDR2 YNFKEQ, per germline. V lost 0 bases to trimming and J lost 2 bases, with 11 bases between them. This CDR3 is CASSQDWTETYEQYF. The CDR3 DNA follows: TGTGCCAGCAGCCAAGATTGGACCGAAACCTACGAGCAGTACTTC.

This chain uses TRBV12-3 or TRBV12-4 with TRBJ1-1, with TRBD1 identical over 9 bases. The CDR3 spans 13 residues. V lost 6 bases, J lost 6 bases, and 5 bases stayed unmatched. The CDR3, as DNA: TGTGCCAGCAGCCGGGACAGGGAAGCTGAAGCTTTCTTT. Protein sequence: CASSRDREAEAFF.

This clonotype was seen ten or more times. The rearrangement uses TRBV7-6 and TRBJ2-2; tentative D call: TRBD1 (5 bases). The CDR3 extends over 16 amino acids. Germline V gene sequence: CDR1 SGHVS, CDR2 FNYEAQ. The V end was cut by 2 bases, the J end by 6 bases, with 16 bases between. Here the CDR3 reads CASSLLGQGTSGELFF. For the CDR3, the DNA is TGTGCCAGCAGCTTATTGGGGCAGGGAACGTCCGGGGAGCTGTTTTTT.

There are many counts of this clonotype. CDR3 sequence: CASSPLQDNEQFF. Written as DNA, the CDR3 is TGTGCCAGCAGCCCCTTGCAGGACAATGAGCAGTTCTTC. V usage is TRBV6-2 or TRBV6-3 and J usage is TRBJ2-1, with D hard to call. From germline, CDR1 is MNHEY and CDR2 SVGEGT. This CDR3 spans 13 amino acids. Trimming removed 6 bases from V and 5 bases from J, with 11 bases in between.

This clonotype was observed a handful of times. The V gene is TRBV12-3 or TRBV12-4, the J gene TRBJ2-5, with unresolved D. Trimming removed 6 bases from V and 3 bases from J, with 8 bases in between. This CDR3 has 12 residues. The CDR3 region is CASSSWEETQYF. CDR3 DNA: TGTGCCAGCAGCTCCTGGGAAGAGACCCAGTACTTC.

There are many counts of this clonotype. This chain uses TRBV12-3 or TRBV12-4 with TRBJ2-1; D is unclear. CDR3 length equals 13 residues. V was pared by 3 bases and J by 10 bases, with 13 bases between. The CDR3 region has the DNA TGTGCCAGCAGTTTCGGCAGGCTCGTGGAGCAGTTCTTC. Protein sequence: CASSFGRLVEQFF.

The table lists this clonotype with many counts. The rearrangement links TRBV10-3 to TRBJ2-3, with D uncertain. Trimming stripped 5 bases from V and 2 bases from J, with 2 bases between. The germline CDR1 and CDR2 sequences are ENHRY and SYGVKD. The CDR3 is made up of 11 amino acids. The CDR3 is CAISLTDTQYF. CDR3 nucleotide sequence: TGTGCCATCAGTCTCACAGATACGCAGTATTTT.

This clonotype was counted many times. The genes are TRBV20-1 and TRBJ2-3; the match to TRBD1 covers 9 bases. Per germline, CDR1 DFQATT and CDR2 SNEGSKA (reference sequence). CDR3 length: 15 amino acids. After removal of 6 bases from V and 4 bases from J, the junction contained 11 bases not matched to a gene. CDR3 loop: CSATNPGTGSDTQYF. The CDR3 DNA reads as TGCAGTGCAACGAACCCGGGGACAGGGTCAGATACGCAGTATTTT.

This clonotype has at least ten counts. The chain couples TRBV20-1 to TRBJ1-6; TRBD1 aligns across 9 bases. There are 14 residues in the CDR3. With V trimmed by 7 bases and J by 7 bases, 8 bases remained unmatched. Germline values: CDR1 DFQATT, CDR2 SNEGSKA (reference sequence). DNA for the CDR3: TGCAGTGGCCCTCCGGGACAGGGAAATTCACCCCTCCACTTT. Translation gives CSGPPGQGNSPLHF.

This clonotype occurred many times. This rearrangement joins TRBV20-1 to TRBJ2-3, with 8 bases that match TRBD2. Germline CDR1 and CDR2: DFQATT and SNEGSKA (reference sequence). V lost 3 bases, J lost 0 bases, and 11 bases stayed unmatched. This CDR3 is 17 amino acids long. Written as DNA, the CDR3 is TGCAGTGCTAGTATGTATCGGGAGGGCCCCAGCACAGATACGCAGTATTTT. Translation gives CSASMYREGPSTDTQYF.

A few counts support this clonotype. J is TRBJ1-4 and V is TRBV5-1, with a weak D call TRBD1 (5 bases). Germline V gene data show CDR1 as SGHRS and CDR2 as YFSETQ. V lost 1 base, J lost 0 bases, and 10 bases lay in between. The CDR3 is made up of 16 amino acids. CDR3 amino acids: CASSLSGAATNEKLFF. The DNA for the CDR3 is TGCGCCAGCAGCTTGTCCGGGGCCGCAACTAATGAAAAACTGTTTTTT.